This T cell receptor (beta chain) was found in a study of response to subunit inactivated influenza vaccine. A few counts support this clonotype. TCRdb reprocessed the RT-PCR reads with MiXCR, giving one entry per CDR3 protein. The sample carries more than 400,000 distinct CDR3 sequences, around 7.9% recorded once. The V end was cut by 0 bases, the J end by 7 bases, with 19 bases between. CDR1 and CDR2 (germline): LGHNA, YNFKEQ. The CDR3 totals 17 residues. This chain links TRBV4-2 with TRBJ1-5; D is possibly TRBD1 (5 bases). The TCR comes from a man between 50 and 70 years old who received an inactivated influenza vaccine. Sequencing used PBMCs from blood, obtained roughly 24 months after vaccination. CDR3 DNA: TGTGCCAGCAGCCAAGATCCCGGGGGAGCGGGGACCCAGCCCCAGCATTTT. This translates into CASSQDPGGAGTQPQHF.